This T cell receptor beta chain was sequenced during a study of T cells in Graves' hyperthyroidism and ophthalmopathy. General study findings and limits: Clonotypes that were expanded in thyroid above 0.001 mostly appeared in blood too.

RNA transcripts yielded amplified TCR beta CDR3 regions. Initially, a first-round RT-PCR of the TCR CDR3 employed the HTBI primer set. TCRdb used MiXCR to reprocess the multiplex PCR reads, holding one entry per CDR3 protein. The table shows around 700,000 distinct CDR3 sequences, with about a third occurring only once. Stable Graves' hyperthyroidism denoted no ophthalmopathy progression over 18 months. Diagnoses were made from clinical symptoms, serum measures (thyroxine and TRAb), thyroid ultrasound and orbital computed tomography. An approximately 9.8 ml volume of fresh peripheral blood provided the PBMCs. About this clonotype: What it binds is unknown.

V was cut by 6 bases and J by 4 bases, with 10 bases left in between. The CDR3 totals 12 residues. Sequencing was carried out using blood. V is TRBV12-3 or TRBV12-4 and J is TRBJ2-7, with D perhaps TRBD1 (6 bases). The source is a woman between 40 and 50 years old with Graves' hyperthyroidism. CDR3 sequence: CASRHTGYEQYF. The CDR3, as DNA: TGTGCCAGCAGGCACACAGGGTACGAGCAGTACTTC.